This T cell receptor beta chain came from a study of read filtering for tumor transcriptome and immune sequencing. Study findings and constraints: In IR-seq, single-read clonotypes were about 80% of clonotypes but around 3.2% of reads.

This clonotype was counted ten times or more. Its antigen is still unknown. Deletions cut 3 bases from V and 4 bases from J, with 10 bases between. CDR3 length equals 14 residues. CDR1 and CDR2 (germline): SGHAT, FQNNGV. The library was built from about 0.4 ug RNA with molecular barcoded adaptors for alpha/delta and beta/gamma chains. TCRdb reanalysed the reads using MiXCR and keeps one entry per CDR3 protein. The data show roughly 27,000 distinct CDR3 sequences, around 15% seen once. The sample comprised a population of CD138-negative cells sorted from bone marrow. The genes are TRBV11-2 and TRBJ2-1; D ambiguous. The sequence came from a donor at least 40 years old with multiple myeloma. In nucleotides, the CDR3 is TGTGCCAGCAGCTTGACCCTACGGTACAATGAGCAGTTCTTC. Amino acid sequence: CASSLTLRYNEQFF. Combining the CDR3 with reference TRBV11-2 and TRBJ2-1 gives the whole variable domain EAGVAQSPRYKIIEKRQSVAFWCNPISGHATLYWYQQILGQGPKLLIQFQNNGVVDDSQLPKDRFSAERLKGVDSTLKIQPAKLEDSAVYLCASSLTLRYNEQFFGPGTRLTVL.